Sequencing of this T cell receptor beta chain was carried out in a study of blood T cell repertoires in COVID-19. In the original analysis: Amplification from reference gene primers served as the basis for estimated nucleated cell counts. TCRdb keeps only in-frame clones here, not all; method: immunoSEQ multiplex PCR. V, J and clone size are those of that table, while D and trimming were read from the DNA. The top ten hold approximately 2.9% of the sample, which has some 530,000 clones, approximately 83% seen once. The germline gives CDR1 MGHRA, CDR2 YSYEKL. This CDR3 comprises 17 residues. V was clipped by 2 bases and J by 4 bases, with 15 bases between them.

The V call is TRBV4-1, the J call TRBJ1-6, with D tentatively TRBD1 (5 bases). The sequenced sample was peripheral blood. This receptor was taken from a human donor in a cohort sampled during active COVID-19. Here the CDR3 reads CASSQSGGTDYNSPLHF. The DNA of the CDR3 is TGCGCCAGCAGCCAAAGCGGAGGGACTGATTATAATTCACCCCTCCACTTT.